This T cell receptor beta chain stems from a study of T cell clonotyping in hematopoietic cell transplantation. Broader study findings: Cells were unsorted, so CD4 and CD8 contributions were not separated. Few recipient clonotypes overlapped donors; over 95% were de novo at given depth.

On this clone: As yet, its antigen is unknown.

Generated by immunoSEQ multiplex PCR, the TCRdb table keeps only in-frame clones and is missing some. The data hold roughly 5,000 clones, with 66% observed a single time. Sample: PBMCs, taken 180 days after allogeneic stem cell transplant. The clonotype originates from a male patient in his 50s who had an allogeneic stem cell transplant from an unrelated donor, so the T cells may come from the graft donor. Some clones in this sample may be carry-over from other donors' samples.

This CDR3 reads CASSLTPGGGAYGYTF. The DNA of the CDR3 is TGTGCCAGCAGCTTAACGCCCGGGGGAGGGGCGTATGGCTACACCTTC. The genes are TRBV7-3 and TRBJ1-2; TRBD1 is a possible D gene (5 bases). Per the germline V gene, CDR1 is SGHTA and CDR2 is FQGTGA. The CDR3 has 16 residues. Between the trimmed V and J ends, which lost 0 bases and 5 bases, there was a span of 16 bases.